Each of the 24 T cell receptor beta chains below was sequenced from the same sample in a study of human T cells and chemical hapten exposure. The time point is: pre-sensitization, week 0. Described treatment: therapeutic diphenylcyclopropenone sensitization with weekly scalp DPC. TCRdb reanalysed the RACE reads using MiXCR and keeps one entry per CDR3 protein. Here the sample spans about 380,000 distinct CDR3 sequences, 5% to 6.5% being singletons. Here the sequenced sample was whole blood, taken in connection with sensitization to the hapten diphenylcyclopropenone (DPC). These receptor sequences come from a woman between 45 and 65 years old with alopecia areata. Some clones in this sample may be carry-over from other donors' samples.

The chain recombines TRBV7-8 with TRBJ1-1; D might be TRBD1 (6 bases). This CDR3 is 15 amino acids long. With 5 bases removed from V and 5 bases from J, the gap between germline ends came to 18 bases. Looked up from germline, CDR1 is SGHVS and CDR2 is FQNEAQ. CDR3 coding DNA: TGTGCCAGCAGCCGAGCGAGGAACAGGGAAACTGAAGCTTTCTTT. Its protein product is CASSRARNRETEAFF.

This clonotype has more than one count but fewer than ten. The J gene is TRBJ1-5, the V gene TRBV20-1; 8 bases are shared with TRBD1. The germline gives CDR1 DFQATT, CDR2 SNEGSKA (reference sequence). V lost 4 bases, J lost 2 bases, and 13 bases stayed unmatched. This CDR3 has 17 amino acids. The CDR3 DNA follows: TGCAGTGCTATGACGGACAGGGAAGGTTCGGGCAATCAGCCCCAGCATTTT. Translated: CSAMTDREGSGNQPQHF.

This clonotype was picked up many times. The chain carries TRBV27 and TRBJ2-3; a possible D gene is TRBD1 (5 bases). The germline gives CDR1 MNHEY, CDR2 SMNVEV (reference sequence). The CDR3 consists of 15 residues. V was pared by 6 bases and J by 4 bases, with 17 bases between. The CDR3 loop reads CASRYTGLAADTQYF. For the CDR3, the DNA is TGTGCCAGCAGATACACAGGCCTTGCGGCAGATACGCAGTATTTT.

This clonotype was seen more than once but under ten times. The CDR3 protein is CSVEGLAGGSNTGELFF. CDR3 bases: TGCAGCGTTGAGGGCCTAGCGGGAGGCTCGAACACCGGGGAGCTGTTTTTT. The chain joins TRBV29-1 to TRBJ2-2; 11 bases are shared with TRBD2. V shed 3 bases, J shed 0 bases, and the junction held 6 bases outside the gene matches. CDR1 is SQVTM and CDR2 is ANQGSEA in the germline V gene. This CDR3 contains 17 residues.

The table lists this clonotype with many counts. CDR3 bases: TGTGCCAGCAGCTTTGGCCTTCAAAACATTCAGTACTTC. It specifies CASSFGLQNIQYF. This chain uses TRBV12-3 or TRBV12-4 with TRBJ2-4, with no clear D. The CDR3 consists of 13 residues. Trimming took 6 bases from V and 5 from J, leaving 11 bases between them.

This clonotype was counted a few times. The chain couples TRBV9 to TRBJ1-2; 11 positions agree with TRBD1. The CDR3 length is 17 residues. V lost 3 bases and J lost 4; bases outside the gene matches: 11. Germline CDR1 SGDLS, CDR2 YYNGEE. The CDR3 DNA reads TGTGCCAGCAGCGGACTGGACAGGGGGCGCAGCCCCTATGGCTACACCTTC. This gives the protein CASSGLDRGRSPYGYTF.

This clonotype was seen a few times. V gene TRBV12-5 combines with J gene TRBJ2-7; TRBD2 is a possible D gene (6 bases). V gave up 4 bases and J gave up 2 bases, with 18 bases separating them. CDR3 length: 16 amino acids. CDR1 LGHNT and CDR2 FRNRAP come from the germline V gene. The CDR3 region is CASGSPGSSGPYEQYF. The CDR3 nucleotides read TGTGCTAGTGGTTCCCCGGGCAGTAGCGGCCCCTACGAGCAGTACTTC.

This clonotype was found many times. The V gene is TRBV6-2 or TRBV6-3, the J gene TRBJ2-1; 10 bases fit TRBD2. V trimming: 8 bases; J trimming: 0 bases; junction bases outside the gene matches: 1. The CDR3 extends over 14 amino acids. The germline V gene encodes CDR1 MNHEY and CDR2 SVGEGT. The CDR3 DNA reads TGTGCCAGCCGGACTAGCGGCTCCTACAATGAGCAGTTCTTC. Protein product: CASRTSGSYNEQFF.

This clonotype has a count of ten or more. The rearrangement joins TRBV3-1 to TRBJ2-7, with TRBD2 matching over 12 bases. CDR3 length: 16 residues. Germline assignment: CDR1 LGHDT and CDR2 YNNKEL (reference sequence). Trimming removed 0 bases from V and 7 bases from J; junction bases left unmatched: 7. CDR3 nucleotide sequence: TGTGCCAGCAGCCAAGATCCACTAGCGGGGGGACGAGAGCAGTACTTC. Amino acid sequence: CASSQDPLAGGREQYF.

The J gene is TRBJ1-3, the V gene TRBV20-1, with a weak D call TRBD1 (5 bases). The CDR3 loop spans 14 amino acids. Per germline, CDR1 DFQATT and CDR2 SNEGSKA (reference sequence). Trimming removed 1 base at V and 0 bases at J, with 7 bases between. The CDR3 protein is CSARGTISGNTIYF. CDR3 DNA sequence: TGCAGTGCTAGAGGGACAATCTCTGGAAACACCATATATTTT.

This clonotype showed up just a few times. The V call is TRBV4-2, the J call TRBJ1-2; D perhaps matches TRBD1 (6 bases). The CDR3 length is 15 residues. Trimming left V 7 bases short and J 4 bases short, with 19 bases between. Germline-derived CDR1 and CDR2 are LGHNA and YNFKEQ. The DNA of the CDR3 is TGTGCCAGCACCTCAGCGACAGGTGTTTTCTATGGCTACACCTTC. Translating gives CASTSATGVFYGYTF.

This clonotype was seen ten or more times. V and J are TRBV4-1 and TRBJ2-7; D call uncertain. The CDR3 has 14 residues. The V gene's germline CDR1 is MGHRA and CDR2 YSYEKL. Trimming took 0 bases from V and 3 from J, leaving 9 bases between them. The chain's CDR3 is CASSQDPGNYEQYF. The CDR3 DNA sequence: TGCGCCAGCAGCCAAGACCCGGGTAACTACGAGCAGTACTTC.

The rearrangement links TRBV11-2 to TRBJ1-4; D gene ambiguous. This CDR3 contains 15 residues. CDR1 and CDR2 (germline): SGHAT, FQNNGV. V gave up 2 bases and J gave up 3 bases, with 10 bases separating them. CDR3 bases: TGTGCCAGCAGCTTATTCGGTTCGGCTAATGAAAAACTGTTTTTT. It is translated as CASSLFGSANEKLFF.

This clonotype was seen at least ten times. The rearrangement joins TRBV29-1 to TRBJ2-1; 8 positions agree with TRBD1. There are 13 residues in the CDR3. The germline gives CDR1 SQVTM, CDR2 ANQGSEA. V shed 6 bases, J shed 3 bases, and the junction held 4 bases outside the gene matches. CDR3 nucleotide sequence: TGCAGCGTCAGGACAGGGATCTACAATGAGCAGTTCTTC. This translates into CSVRTGIYNEQFF.

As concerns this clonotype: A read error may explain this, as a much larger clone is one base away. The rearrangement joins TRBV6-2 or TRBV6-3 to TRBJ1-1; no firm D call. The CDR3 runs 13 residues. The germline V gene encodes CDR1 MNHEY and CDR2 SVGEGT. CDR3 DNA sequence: TGTGTCAGCAGTTACTCTGGCAGTCTTGAAGCTTTCTTT. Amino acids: CVSSYSGSLEAFF.

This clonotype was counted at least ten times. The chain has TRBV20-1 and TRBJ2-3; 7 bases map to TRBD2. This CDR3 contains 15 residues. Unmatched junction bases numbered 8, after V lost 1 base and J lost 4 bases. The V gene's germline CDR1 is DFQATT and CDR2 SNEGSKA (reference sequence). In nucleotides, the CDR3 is TGCAGTGCTAGAGTGAGCGGGATGGTTTCAGATACGCAGTATTTT. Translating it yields CSARVSGMVSDTQYF.

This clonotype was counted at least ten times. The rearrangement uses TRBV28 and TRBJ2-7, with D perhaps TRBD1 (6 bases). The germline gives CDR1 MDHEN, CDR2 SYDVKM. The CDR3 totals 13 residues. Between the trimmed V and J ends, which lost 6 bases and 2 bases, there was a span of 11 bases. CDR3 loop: CASRTGEPYEQYF. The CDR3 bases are TGTGCCAGCAGGACAGGCGAACCCTACGAGCAGTACTTC.

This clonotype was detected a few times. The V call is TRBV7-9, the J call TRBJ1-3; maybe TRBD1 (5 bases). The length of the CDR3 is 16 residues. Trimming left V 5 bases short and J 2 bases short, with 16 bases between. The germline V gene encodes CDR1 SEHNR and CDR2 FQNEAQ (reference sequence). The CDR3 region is CASSITPQGPGNTIYF. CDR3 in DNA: TGTGCCAGCAGCATAACCCCGCAGGGCCCTGGAAACACCATATATTTT.

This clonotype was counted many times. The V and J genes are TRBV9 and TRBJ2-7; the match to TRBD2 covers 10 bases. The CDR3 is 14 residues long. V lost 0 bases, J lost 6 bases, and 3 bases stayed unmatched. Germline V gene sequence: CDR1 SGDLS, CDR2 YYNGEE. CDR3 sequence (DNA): TGTGCCAGCAGCGTAGAACTAGCGGGACTCGAGCAGTACTTC. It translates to CASSVELAGLEQYF.

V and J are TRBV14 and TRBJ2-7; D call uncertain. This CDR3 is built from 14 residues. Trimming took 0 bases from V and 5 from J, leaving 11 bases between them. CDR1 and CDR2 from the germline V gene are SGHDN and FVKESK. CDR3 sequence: CASSQEDWIDEQYF. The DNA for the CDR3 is TGTGCCAGCAGCCAAGAGGATTGGATCGACGAGCAGTACTTC.

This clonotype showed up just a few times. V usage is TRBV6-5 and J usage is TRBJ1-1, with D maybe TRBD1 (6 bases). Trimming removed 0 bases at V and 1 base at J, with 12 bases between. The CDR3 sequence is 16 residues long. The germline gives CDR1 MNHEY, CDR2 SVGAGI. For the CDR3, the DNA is TGTGCCAGCAGTTACTCGATCGGGGGCCCGAACACTGAAGCTTTCTTT. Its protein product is CASSYSIGGPNTEAFF.

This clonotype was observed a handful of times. The CDR3 spells CSARHPGRKLYQPQHF. The CDR3 nucleotides read TGCAGTGCTAGGCACCCGGGTCGCAAGTTGTATCAGCCCCAGCATTTT. The chain is built from TRBV20-1 and TRBJ1-5; D is unclear. The germline gives CDR1 DFQATT, CDR2 SNEGSKA (reference sequence). This CDR3 region has 16 residues. With 3 bases removed from V and 5 bases from J, the gap between germline ends came to 20 bases.

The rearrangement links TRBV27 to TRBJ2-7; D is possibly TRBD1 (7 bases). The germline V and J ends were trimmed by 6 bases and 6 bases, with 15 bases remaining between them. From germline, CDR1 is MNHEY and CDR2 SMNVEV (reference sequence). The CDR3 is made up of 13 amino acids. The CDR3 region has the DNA TGTGCCAGCAGCTTGACAGGGAGGAGCGAGCAGTACTTC. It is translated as CASSLTGRSEQYF.

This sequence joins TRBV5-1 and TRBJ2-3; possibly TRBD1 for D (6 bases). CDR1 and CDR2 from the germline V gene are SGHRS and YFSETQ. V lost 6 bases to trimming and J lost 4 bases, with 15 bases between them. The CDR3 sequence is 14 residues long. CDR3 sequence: CASTLPGQPDTQYF. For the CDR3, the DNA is TGCGCCAGCACCTTACCAGGACAGCCAGATACGCAGTATTTT.